This passage covers 5 T cell receptor beta chains from one sample sequenced in a study of cytomegalovirus exposure and HLA in healthy donors. Primers: 60 Vbeta forward and 13 Jbeta reverse. Using immunoSEQ multiplex PCR, the repertoire was profiled, and TCRdb retains in-frame clones only, with some absent. The sample holds about 140,000 clones, 68% seen once. The sample taken for sequencing was PBMCs. All receptors derive from a man aged 25-45 years in good health and CMV-seropositive.

The chain employs TRBV7-6 and TRBJ2-5, with 7 nucleotides matching TRBD1. The CDR3 sequence is 17 residues long. Germline CDR1 reads SGHVS; CDR2 reads FNYEAQ. V shed 1 base and J 7 bases; nucleotides not matched to a gene: 15. In nucleotides, the CDR3 is TGTGCCAGCAGCTTAGATAGGGGGCGTGGGACGGTCGGGACCCAGTACTTC. It codes for CASSLDRGRGTVGTQYF.

Here the CDR3 reads CASSGGAGANVLTF. The CDR3 coding sequence is TGTGCCAGCAGTGGGGGGGCTGGGGCCAACGTCCTGACTTTC. V usage is TRBV6-6 and J usage is TRBJ2-6; 7 nucleotides match TRBD2. This CDR3 is built from 14 residues. The J segment lost 2 bases and the V segment lost 5 bases, leaving 0 bases of the junction unmatched. Germline V gene lookup returns CDR1 MNHNY and CDR2 SVGAGI (reference sequence).

The chain joins TRBV4-1 to TRBJ1-6; perhaps TRBD1 as D (6 bases). Trimming took off 0 bases at V and 10 bases at J, with 13 bases between the two ends. This CDR3 spans 15 amino acids. Germline V gene data show CDR1 as MGHRA and CDR2 as YSYEKL. The CDR3 spells CASSQEQGMASPLHF. The CDR3 region has the DNA TGCGCCAGCAGCCAAGAGCAGGGGATGGCGTCACCCCTCCACTTT.

The chain carries TRBV6-1 and TRBJ1-2; 9 bases are a match to TRBD1. This CDR3 region has 15 residues. J was trimmed by 7 bases and V by 5 bases; bases with no gene match: 11. Germline V gene data show CDR1 as MNHNS and CDR2 as SASEGT. The CDR3 loop reads CASSPPSDRGGGYTF. Here the CDR3 DNA reads TGTGCCAGCAGTCCACCATCTGACAGGGGGGGTGGCTACACCTTC.

The V gene is TRBV30, the J gene TRBJ1-1; possible D gene TRBD1, 5 bases. Germline CDR1 reads GTSNPN; CDR2 reads SVGIG (reference sequence). V lost 0 bases to trimming and J lost 3 bases, with 8 bases between them. This CDR3 is 13 amino acids long. The CDR3 DNA reads as TGTGCCTGGAGTGTACAGGTGGACACTGAAGCTTTCTTT. It codes for CAWSVQVDTEAFF.